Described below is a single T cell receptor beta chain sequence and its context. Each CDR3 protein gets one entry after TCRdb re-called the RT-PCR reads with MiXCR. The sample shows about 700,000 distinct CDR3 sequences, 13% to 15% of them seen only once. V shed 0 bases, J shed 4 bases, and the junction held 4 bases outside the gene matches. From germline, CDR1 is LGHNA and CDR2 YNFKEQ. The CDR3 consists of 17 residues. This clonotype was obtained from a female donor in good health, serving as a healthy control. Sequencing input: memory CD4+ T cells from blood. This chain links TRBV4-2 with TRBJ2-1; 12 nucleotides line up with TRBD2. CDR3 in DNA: TGTGCCAGCAGCCAAGATCTCGGGACTAGCGGGTACAATGAGCAGTTCTTC. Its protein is CASSQDLGTSGYNEQFF.